Listed here are 17 T cell receptor beta chains from one sample, sequenced in a study of blood T cell repertoires in COVID-19. The protocol was immunoSEQ multiplex PCR, while the TCRdb copy is restricted to in-frame clones and leaves out a portion. The data show roughly 150,000 clones, around four fifths seen once. Sequencing used peripheral blood. The receptor source for this set is an elderly woman with COVID-19, enrolled during active disease.

The CDR3 DNA sequence: TGCAGCGCTCGGAGGTCGGTCATGAACACTGAAGCTTTCTTT. Translation gives CSARRSVMNTEAFF. The J gene is TRBJ1-1, the V gene TRBV29-1; D is unclear. V lost 7 bases, J lost 0 bases, and 15 bases lay in between. The CDR3 runs 14 residues. Germline CDR1 is SQVTM and CDR2 is ANQGSEA.

J is TRBJ1-1 and V is TRBV3-1 (or the pseudogene TRBV3-2); 7 positions match TRBD1. The J segment lost 1 base and the V segment lost 4 bases, leaving 3 bases of the junction unmatched. Germline V lookup: CDR1 LGHDT, CDR2 YNNKEL (reference sequence). The CDR3 length is 14 residues. Here the CDR3 reads CASSRGDRNTEAFF. Written as DNA, the CDR3 is TGTGCCAGCAGCCGGGGGGACAGGAACACTGAAGCTTTCTTT.

This rearrangement joins TRBV10-1 to TRBJ2-1; possible D gene TRBD2, 6 bases. Trimming cost V 6 bases and J 5 bases, with 17 bases left between them. CDR1 is WNHNN, CDR2 SYGVQD, per germline (reference sequence). This CDR3 is 15 amino acids long. CDR3 DNA: TGCGCCAGCAGGGGCGGGACGGATGGGGACAATGAGCAGTTCTTC. This translates into CASRGGTDGDNEQFF.

This rearrangement joins TRBV21-1 to TRBJ2-5; the tabulated D call, TRBD2, remains unverified against the DNA. TRBV21-1 is flagged as a pseudogene. The CDR3 length is 16 residues. Written as DNA, the CDR3 is TGTGCCAGCAGCAAAATGAGGGAGAGCGGGGGAGAGACCCAGTACTTC. Its protein product is CASSKMRESGGETQYF.

The rearrangement joins TRBV24-1 to TRBJ2-5; possibly TRBD2 for D (5 bases). V lost 0 bases to trimming and J lost 0 bases, with 19 bases between them. The CDR3 has 19 residues. The germline V gene encodes CDR1 KGHDR and CDR2 SFDVKD. The chain's CDR3 is CATSDLPYRCGLYQETQYF. The CDR3 nucleotides read TGTGCCACCAGTGATTTGCCATATCGATGCGGGCTATACCAAGAGACCCAGTACTTC.

The chain recombines TRBV4-2 with TRBJ2-1; 8 bases map to TRBD2. Losses at the gene ends were 1 base for V and 2 bases for J; bases not matched to a gene: 13. Looked up from germline, CDR1 is LGHNA and CDR2 is YNFKEQ. The CDR3 spans 19 residues. Here the CDR3 reads CASSQVQFGRAQPYNEQFF. The DNA for the CDR3 is TGTGCCAGCAGCCAAGTTCAATTCGGGAGGGCACAACCCTACAATGAGCAGTTCTTC.

On this clone: The conserved final phenylalanine or tryptophan is absent from the CDR3, which likely points to a read error. It is unclear where the CDR3 begins or ends on the DNA, so no DNA is shown, and the CDR3 is as TCRdb lists it. The chain links TRBV29-1 to TRBJ1-2; the D call of TRBD1 is as the table states it, not checked on the DNA. With termini counted, the CDR3 has 12 amino acids. In germline, CDR1 is SQVTM, CDR2 ANQGSEA. The CDR3: CSVAGTGREAVI.

The chain joins TRBV18 to TRBJ2-3, with a tentative D call TRBD1 (6 bases). Germline values: CDR1 KGHSH, CDR2 LQKENI. Deletions cut 6 bases from V and 6 bases from J, with 10 bases between. The CDR3 is 12 residues long. Written as DNA, the CDR3 is TGTGCCAGCTCCCAAGACAGGGATACGCAGTATTTT. Translated, it gives CASSQDRDTQYF.

The chain uses TRBV2 and TRBJ1-3; tentatively, D is TRBD1 (6 bases). CDR3 length equals 15 residues. Germline loops: CDR1 SNHLY, CDR2 FYNNEI. V gave up 4 bases and J gave up 1 base, with 11 bases separating them. CDR3 sequence: CASSGTTGSGNTIYF. The CDR3 bases are TGTGCCAGCAGTGGAACGACAGGTTCTGGAAACACCATATATTTT.

The rearrangement uses TRBV7-2 and TRBJ2-4; TRBD2 aligns across 11 bases. The CDR3 consists of 13 residues. Germline V gene lookup returns CDR1 SGHTA and CDR2 FQGNSA. The V gene end was trimmed by 5 bases and the J gene end by 15 bases; junction bases not matched to a gene: 9. CDR3 in amino acids: CASSPLAGGVGYF. CDR3 nucleotide sequence: TGTGCCAGCAGCCCATTAGCGGGGGGGGTCGGGTACTTC.

The V call is TRBV6-1, the J call TRBJ1-5, with 8 nucleotides matching TRBD1. Germline CDR1 and CDR2: MNHNS and SASEGT. The length of the CDR3 is 15 residues. V lost 1 base to trimming and J lost 4 bases; unmatched junction nucleotides: 3. CDR3 nucleotide sequence: TGTGCCAGCAGTGAAGGACAGGGGACAAATCAGCCCCAGCATTTT. It specifies CASSEGQGTNQPQHF.

CDR3 sequence (DNA): TGTGCCATCGGGCTGAAGGCTAATTCACCCCTCCACTTT. Amino acids: CAIGLKANSPLHF. The rearrangement links TRBV10-3 to TRBJ1-6, with D hard to call. Germline V gene sequence: CDR1 ENHRY, CDR2 SYGVKD. This CDR3 spans 13 amino acids. V was trimmed by 8 bases and J by 6 bases, leaving 11 bases between them.

The DNA of the CDR3 is TGCGCCAGCAGCTTGGACTACTCCTACGAGCAGTACTTC. Translated: CASSLDYSYEQYF. The genes are TRBV5-1 and TRBJ2-7; no definite D call. The CDR3 has 13 amino acids. Trimming shortened V by 0 bases and J by 0 bases, and 4 bases separated the two germline ends. Per germline, CDR1 SGHRS and CDR2 YFSETQ.

The chain has TRBV3-1 (or the pseudogene TRBV3-2) and TRBJ2-7; the match to TRBD2 covers 9 bases. The germline CDR1 and CDR2 sequences are LGHDT and YNNKEL (reference sequence). Trimming at V came to 3 bases and at J to 5 bases, leaving 2 bases not matched to a gene. CDR3 length: 13 amino acids. CDR3 nucleotides: TGTGCCAGCAGCCATAGCGGGAGTCACGAGCAGTACTTC. Translating it yields CASSHSGSHEQYF.

The chain has TRBV4-1 and TRBJ1-4, with a tentative D call TRBD1 (5 bases). Per the germline V gene, CDR1 is MGHRA and CDR2 is YSYEKL. This CDR3 is built from 14 residues. The germline V and J ends were trimmed by 4 bases and 6 bases, with 12 bases remaining between them. CDR3 bases: TGCGCCAGCAGCCGGGGGGGGATGGATGAAAAACTGTTTTTT. It specifies CASSRGGMDEKLFF.

The V and J genes are TRBV7-2 and TRBJ1-5; a weak D match, TRBD1 (5 bases). The germline V and J ends were trimmed by 0 bases and 8 bases, with 8 bases remaining between them. Germline assignment: CDR1 SGHTA and CDR2 FQGNSA. The CDR3 has 13 amino acids. In nucleotides, the CDR3 is TGTGCCAGCAGCTTAGCCAGGGCTAAGCCCCAGCATTTT. Translated, it gives CASSLARAKPQHF.

The rearrangement uses TRBV5-4 and TRBJ2-4, with TRBD1 matching over 9 bases. V lost 4 bases to trimming and J lost 1 base; unmatched junction nucleotides: 3. Germline CDR1 SGHNT, CDR2 YYREEE (reference sequence). The CDR3 totals 15 residues. The CDR3 DNA reads TGTGCCAGCAGCCTACAGGGGGCGGCCAAAAACATTCAGTACTTC. It is translated as CASSLQGAAKNIQYF.